Ten or more counts support the clone carrying this T cell receptor (beta chain). Its cognate antigen is unknown. From roughly 0.4 ug of RNA, a library with molecular barcoded alpha/delta and beta/gamma adaptors was made. TCRdb ran MiXCR on the reads and lists one entry per CDR3 protein. The table lists about 24,000 distinct CDR3 sequences, roughly 23% of them singletons. This record comes from a study of read filtering for tumor transcriptome and immune sequencing. In the study overall: Patients were around 17 male and some 13 female, mean age 65.9 years, range about 47 to 80. By R-ISS, stages I, II and III held roughly 8, 15 and 7 patients. RNA-seq yielded only roughly 75 to 1,300 TCR reads, IR-seq about 4 to 10.27 million.

Study observations and caveats: Single-read clonotypes: 80% to 90% of IR-seq clonotypes (roughly 4% of reads), about 70% of RNA-seq clonotypes (roughly 45% of reads).

Between the trimmed V and J ends, which lost 5 bases and 0 bases, there was a span of 11 bases. This CDR3 contains 14 residues. Germline CDR1 is SGHVS and CDR2 is FQNEAQ. The sequencing input was a population of CD138-negative cells sorted from bone marrow. The clonotype comes from a donor aged 40 or older with multiple myeloma. This chain uses TRBV7-8 with TRBJ2-7; D is perhaps TRBD2 (5 bases). CDR3 amino acids: CASSPRGSSYEQYF. As DNA, the CDR3 is TGTGCCAGCAGCCCGAGAGGGAGCTCCTACGAGCAGTACTTC.